One sample yielded the 19 T cell receptor beta chains listed below, sequenced in a study of blood T cell repertoires in COVID-19. Profiled with immunoSEQ multiplex PCR; TCRdb holds only in-frame clones, not every one. The table lists over 150,000 clones, approximately 86% of them singletons. The sample comprised peripheral blood. The receptors were sampled from a man aged 25-40 years with acute or convalescent COVID-19.

The chain combines TRBV24-1 with TRBJ2-2; 10 bases match TRBD2. The length of the CDR3 is 16 residues. V gave up 2 bases and J gave up 3 bases; unmatched junction bases: 2. Germline V gene sequence: CDR1 KGHDR, CDR2 SFDVKD. The DNA for the CDR3 is TGTGCCACCAGTGATTCTAGCGGGAGCTACACCGGGGAGCTGTTTTTT. This gives the protein CATSDSSGSYTGELFF.

V and J are TRBV6-5 and TRBJ2-7, with D maybe TRBD1 (5 bases). From germline, CDR1 is MNHEY and CDR2 SVGAGI. V lost 8 bases and J 7 bases, leaving 15 bases between the germline ends. This CDR3 spans 12 amino acids. In DNA form, the CDR3 reads TGTGCCAGCCATGCAGGGTCGGGTGAGCAGTACTTC. The encoded protein is CASHAGSGEQYF.

The chain links TRBV28 to TRBJ1-5; D perhaps matches TRBD1 (5 bases). This CDR3 is 15 amino acids long. Per the germline V gene, CDR1 is MDHEN and CDR2 is SYDVKM. Trimming removed 5 bases from V and 8 bases from J, with 19 bases in between. CDR3 sequence reads: CASSGGGTLVEPQHF. The CDR3 DNA reads as TGTGCCAGCAGTGGCGGCGGGACTTTGGTGGAGCCCCAGCATTTT.

The sample holds a few counts of this clone. The rearrangement joins TRBV5-1 to TRBJ1-2, with unresolved D. Trimming took off 0 bases at V and 4 bases at J, with 7 bases between the two ends. CDR1 is SGHRS and CDR2 is YFSETQ in the germline V gene. There are 13 residues in the CDR3. CDR3 sequence reads: CASSLGQVYGYTF. Here the CDR3 DNA reads TGCGCCAGCAGCTTGGGGCAGGTCTATGGCTACACCTTC.

In its sample, this clone was seen once. The CDR3 DNA reads as TGTGCCAGCACCCTGATGGGGGGTACTGGAAACACCATATATTTT. It encodes CASTLMGGTGNTIYF. This chain connects TRBV11-2 to TRBJ1-3, with D tentatively TRBD1 (5 bases). The CDR3 sequence is 15 residues long. V lost 7 bases and J 2 bases, leaving 15 bases between the germline ends. Germline CDR1 reads SGHAT; CDR2 reads FQNNGV.

V is TRBV7-2 and J is TRBJ1-2; 7 bases map to TRBD1. CDR1 and CDR2 from the germline V gene are SGHTA and FQGNSA. V lost 5 bases and J lost 10; bases outside the gene matches: 13. This CDR3 is built from 14 residues. This chain's CDR3 is CASSVQGRSSDYTF. The DNA for the CDR3 is TGTGCCAGCAGCGTACAGGGGAGGTCGAGTGACTACACCTTC.

This chain uses TRBV3-1 (or the pseudogene TRBV3-2) with TRBJ1-2; D remains ambiguous. This CDR3 comprises 14 residues. Germline V CDR1 and CDR2: LGHDT, YNNKEL (reference sequence). Trimming stripped 5 bases from V and 4 bases from J, with 14 bases between. The chain's CDR3 is CASSAGASVYGYTF. The CDR3 nucleotides are TGTGCCAGCAGCGCCGGAGCGAGTGTCTATGGCTACACCTTC.

The V gene is TRBV19, the J gene TRBJ1-1; the D gene is possibly TRBD1 (5 bases). The CDR3 consists of 13 residues. Between the trimmed V and J ends, which lost 3 bases and 4 bases, there was a span of 9 bases. Per the germline V gene, CDR1 is LNHDA and CDR2 is SQIVND (reference sequence). The CDR3 nucleotides read TGTGCCAGTAGTATGGGAGGGGCCACTGAAGCTTTCTTT. Its protein product is CASSMGGATEAFF.

The chain combines TRBV28 with TRBJ2-2; 9 bases align to TRBD1. This CDR3 spans 15 amino acids. Germline loops: CDR1 MDHEN, CDR2 SYDVKM. The J segment lost 4 bases and the V segment lost 7 bases, leaving 7 bases of the junction unmatched. The CDR3 is CASTTGGAGTGELFF. The CDR3 DNA reads as TGTGCCAGCACTACAGGGGGCGCCGGCACCGGGGAGCTGTTTTTT.

This chain connects TRBV21-1 to TRBJ2-3; TRBD1, the table's D call, lacks a check against the DNA. TRBV21-1 is termed a pseudogene. The CDR3 extends over 12 amino acids. CDR3 sequence: CASNRFTDTQYF. The CDR3 coding sequence is TGTGCCAGCAACAGGTTCACAGATACGCAGTATTTT.

This clone was detected only a few times. CDR3 protein: CASSPLGRVSSYNEQFF. The CDR3 DNA sequence: TGTGCCAGCTCACCCCTAGGCAGGGTCAGCTCCTACAATGAGCAGTTCTTC. This chain links TRBV18 with TRBJ2-1, with D perhaps matching TRBD1 (5 bases). The germline V gene has CDR1 KGHSH and CDR2 LQKENI. The CDR3 runs to 17 residues. V was clipped by 3 bases and J by 0 bases, with 15 bases between them. The full variable domain, in which reference TRBV18 and TRBJ2-1 provide the parts outside the CDR3, is NAGVMQNPRHLVRRRGQEARLRCSPMKGHSHVYWYRQLPEEGLKFMVYLQKENIIDESGMPKERFSAEFPKEGPSILRIQQVVRGDSAAYFCASSPLGRVSSYNEQFFGPGTRLTVL.

The chain couples TRBV27 to TRBJ1-2; D remains unclear. The CDR3 loop spans 13 amino acids. Germline assignment: CDR1 MNHEY and CDR2 SMNVEV (reference sequence). With 3 bases removed from V and 5 bases from J, the gap between germline ends came to 10 bases. CDR3 loop: CASSFQAGYGYTF. The DNA for the CDR3 is TGTGCCAGCAGTTTTCAAGCCGGGTATGGCTACACCTTC.

The chain couples TRBV6-5 to TRBJ1-2; 8 bases map to TRBD1. This CDR3 spans 15 amino acids. The J segment lost 4 bases and the V segment lost 8 bases, leaving 12 bases of the junction unmatched. In germline, CDR1 is MNHEY, CDR2 SVGAGI. CDR3 DNA sequence: TGTGCCAGCCTAACGGCCGGGACAGGAACCTATGGCTACACCTTC. Amino acids: CASLTAGTGTYGYTF.

This chain uses TRBV15 with TRBJ2-1; 12 bases map to TRBD2. Germline V gene lookup returns CDR1 LNHNV and CDR2 YYDKDF (reference sequence). After removal of 0 bases from V and 8 bases from J, the junction contained 8 bases not matched to a gene. The CDR3 spans 17 residues. CDR3 protein: CATSRDLVRTSGDEQFF. The CDR3, as DNA: TGTGCCACCAGCAGAGATCTTGTTCGGACTAGCGGGGATGAGCAGTTCTTC.

CDR3 DNA: TGTGCCAGCACCCCGTGGCCTGGGACAGGGGGCGGGAAACTGTTTTTT. Amino acid sequence: CASTPWPGTGGGKLFF. The chain employs TRBV28 and TRBJ1-4, with 12 bases that match TRBD1. After removal of 7 bases from V and 11 bases from J, the junction contained 14 bases not matched to a gene. There are 16 residues in the CDR3. Germline lookup yields CDR1 MDHEN and CDR2 SYDVKM. The complete variable domain, with remaining parts taken from reference TRBV28 and TRBJ1-4, reads DVKVTQSSRYLVKRTGEKVFLECVQDMDHENMFWYRQDPGLGLRLIYFSYDVKMKEKGDIPEGYSVSREKKERFSLILESASTNQTSMYLCASTPWPGTGGGKLFFGSGTQLSVL.

The V and J genes are TRBV28 and TRBJ1-4; a possible D gene is TRBD1 (6 bases). Trimming took off 7 bases at V and 7 bases at J, with 16 bases between the two ends. The CDR3 runs to 14 residues. CDR1 MDHEN and CDR2 SYDVKM come from the germline V gene. The CDR3 is CASIGRQVLEKLFF. The CDR3 DNA reads as TGTGCCAGCATAGGACGACAGGTCCTTGAAAAACTGTTTTTT.

This clone was recorded a few times. The V and J genes are TRBV2 and TRBJ2-2, with D possibly TRBD2 on 6 matching bases. The CDR3 extends over 14 amino acids. Trimming pared 6 bases from V and 5 bases from J, leaving 13 bases between. Germline V CDR1 and CDR2: SNHLY, FYNNEI. The CDR3 coding sequence is TGTGCCAGCAGGGAGGGACTTCGGACCGGGGAGCTGTTTTTT. Amino acids: CASREGLRTGELFF.

The J gene is TRBJ1-5, the V gene TRBV3-1 (or the pseudogene TRBV3-2), with 10 bases aligning to TRBD1. Per the germline V gene, CDR1 is LGHDT and CDR2 is YNNKEL (reference sequence). Losses at the gene ends were 1 base for V and 5 bases for J; bases not matched to a gene: 2. CDR3 length: 15 residues. The CDR3 is CASSQAGTGDQPQHF. DNA of the CDR3: TGTGCCAGCAGCCAAGCAGGGACAGGGGATCAGCCCCAGCATTTT.

The chain is built from TRBV5-4 and TRBJ1-1; D is unresolved. The V end was cut by 0 bases, the J end by 1 base, with 7 bases between. Germline V gene sequence: CDR1 SGHNT, CDR2 YYREEE (reference sequence). The CDR3 is 14 residues long. CDR3 sequence (DNA): TGTGCCAGCAGCTTGGACAGATCGAACACTGAAGCTTTCTTT. Protein: CASSLDRSNTEAFF.